Each of the 30 T cell receptor beta chains below was sequenced from the same sample in a study of beta chain features in type 1 diabetes. Reverse transcribing all isolated RNA meant expressed TCRB transcripts were sequenced. Sequenced by immunoSEQ multiplex PCR; TCRdb stores in-frame clones only, minus some. Among under 800,000 clones listed, about a sixth were seen once. The sample comprised naive CD4+ T cells from blood. The receptors stem from a man between 18 and 29 years old in good health.

The rearrangement uses TRBV2 and TRBJ1-1; TRBD1 is a possible D gene (5 bases). Germline CDR1 is SNHLY and CDR2 is FYNNEI. CDR3 length: 13 residues. V shed 11 bases and J shed 1 base, with 14 bases lying between them. CDR3 sequence reads: CAGSGTANTEAFF. The CDR3 nucleotides are TGTGCCGGTTCGGGGACGGCGAACACTGAAGCTTTCTTT.

Worth noting for this clone: This same CDR3 is encoded by further DNA sequences in the sample. The chain couples TRBV4-1 to TRBJ1-1; D may be TRBD1 (5 bases). Trimming shortened V by 1 base and J by 1 base, and 7 bases separated the two germline ends. Germline V gives CDR1 MGHRA, CDR2 YSYEKL. The CDR3 is made up of 14 amino acids. The CDR3 DNA reads TGCGCCAGCAGCCAAGGGCAGGGGAACACTGAAGCTTTCTTT. This codes for CASSQGQGNTEAFF.

V is TRBV4-1 and J is TRBJ2-3; D uncertain. Germline CDR1 MGHRA, CDR2 YSYEKL. Trimming removed 1 base at V and 0 bases at J, with 8 bases between. This CDR3 is built from 15 residues. CDR3 sequence reads: CASSQVLQSTDTQYF. CDR3 coding DNA: TGCGCCAGCAGCCAAGTGTTACAGAGCACAGATACGCAGTATTTT.

This clone occurred a few times. The chain joins TRBV5-4 to TRBJ2-5; D is undetermined. Per germline, CDR1 SGHNT and CDR2 YYREEE (reference sequence). The CDR3 has 14 residues. The ends were cut back, 0 bases at V and 1 base at J, with 7 bases in the middle. The CDR3 region is CASSLGQVQETQYF. For the CDR3, the DNA is TGTGCCAGCAGCTTGGGGCAGGTCCAAGAGACCCAGTACTTC.

The V and J genes are TRBV11-3 and TRBJ2-7; TRBD1 aligns across 8 bases. The CDR3 has 13 residues. Germline trimming cut 3 bases from V and 13 bases from J; bases unmatched to any gene: 11. Germline V gene sequence: CDR1 SGHNT, CDR2 YENEEA. CDR3 bases: TGTGCCAGCAGCTTGTCAAGAAGGGACAGGAGATACTTC. Translated, it gives CASSLSRRDRRYF.

The sample holds a few counts of this clone. The chain has TRBV5-1 and TRBJ2-1; 9 positions match TRBD2. Germline values: CDR1 SGHRS, CDR2 YFSETQ. This CDR3 has 17 residues. V shed 4 bases, J shed 0 bases, and the junction held 8 bases outside the gene matches. CDR3 loop: CASSPGGRGLSYNEQFF. In nucleotides, the CDR3 is TGCGCCAGCAGCCCCGGCGGGAGGGGCCTCTCCTACAATGAGCAGTTCTTC.

The V and J genes are TRBV7-2 and TRBJ1-2; D unresolved. The germline CDR1 and CDR2 sequences are SGHTA and FQGNSA. The CDR3 length is 11 residues. The CDR3 region has the DNA TGTGTCCAGCACTCTAACTATGGCTACACCTTC. Translated: CVQHSNYGYTF. The variable domain in full, completed from reference TRBV7-2 and TRBJ1-2, reads GAGVSQSPSNKVTEKGKDVELRCDPISGHTALYWYRQSLGQGLEFLIYFQGNSAPDKSGLPSDRFSAERTGGSVSTLTIQRTQQEDSAVYLCVQHSNYGYTFGSGTRLTVV.

This clone was detected a few times. The identical CDR3 is also encoded by other nucleotide sequences in the sample. The genes are TRBV19 and TRBJ2-7; D gene ambiguous. The germline V gene encodes CDR1 LNHDA and CDR2 SQIVND (reference sequence). There are 13 residues in the CDR3. V lost 2 bases and J lost 2, with 7 bases in between. The CDR3: CASSITGTYEQYF. The DNA of the CDR3 is TGTGCCAGTAGTATAACTGGGACCTACGAGCAGTACTTC.

The chain uses TRBV7-2 and TRBJ2-7; unclear D gene. The germline gives CDR1 SGHTA, CDR2 FQGNSA. This CDR3 is built from 14 residues. V lost 1 base and J lost 6, with 13 bases in between. The CDR3 region has the DNA TGTGCCAGCAGCTTAGGGCAGAGACGAAGCGAGCAGTACTTC. Encoded protein: CASSLGQRRSEQYF.

The CDR3 nucleotides read TGTGCCAGCAGTGAACAGGGGCGGCTCTCTGGGGCCAACGTCCTGACTTTC. This encodes CASSEQGRLSGANVLTF. The chain joins TRBV25-1 to TRBJ2-6; D perhaps matches TRBD1 (6 bases). The V gene lost 2 bases and the J gene lost 0 bases, with 11 bases spanning the gap. The CDR3 has 17 amino acids. Germline CDR1 is MGHDK and CDR2 is SYGVNS.

This clone appeared a few times. This rearrangement joins TRBV11-2 to TRBJ2-3; no definite D call. Per germline, CDR1 SGHAT and CDR2 FQNNGV. The CDR3 has 13 residues. Trimming cost V 3 bases and J 5 bases, with 9 bases left between them. The DNA of the CDR3 is TGTGCCAGCAGCTTCCGCTACAGAGATACGCAGTATTTT. The encoded protein is CASSFRYRDTQYF.

This clone turned up a few times. The chain uses TRBV28 and TRBJ2-1, with D perhaps matching TRBD2 (6 bases). Deletions cut 3 bases from V and 5 bases from J, with 14 bases between. This CDR3 has 15 amino acids. The V gene's germline CDR1 is MDHEN and CDR2 SYDVKM. CDR3 coding DNA: TGTGCCAGCAGTTTGGTGGGGAGGAGGGACAATGAGCAGTTCTTC. Translated: CASSLVGRRDNEQFF.

The J gene is TRBJ2-1, the V gene TRBV15, with D hard to call. Trimming took 0 bases from V and 3 from J, leaving 6 bases between them. The germline V gene has CDR1 LNHNV and CDR2 YYDKDF (reference sequence). The CDR3 totals 14 residues. The CDR3 loop is CATSRDQLYNEQFF. In DNA, the CDR3 is TGTGCCACCAGCAGAGACCAGCTCTACAATGAGCAGTTCTTC. Filled out from reference TRBV15 and TRBJ2-1, the complete variable domain reads DAMVIQNPRYQVTQFGKPVTLSCSQTLNHNVMYWYQQKSSQAPKLLFHYYDKDFNNEADTPDNFQSRRPNTSFCFLDIRSPGLGDTAMYLCATSRDQLYNEQFFGPGTRLTVL.

This clone appeared a few times. The CDR3 is CASSSYRGSTEAFF. The DNA of the CDR3 is TGTGCCAGCAGCTCGTACAGGGGAAGCACTGAAGCTTTCTTT. The V and J genes are TRBV11-2 and TRBJ1-1; 7 bases map to TRBD1. After removal of 4 bases from V and 4 bases from J, the junction contained 6 bases not matched to a gene. The CDR3 has 14 residues. Germline values: CDR1 SGHAT, CDR2 FQNNGV.

This clone was detected only a few times. V usage is TRBV7-2 and J usage is TRBJ2-2; D is unresolved. The CDR3 totals 13 residues. Germline values: CDR1 SGHTA, CDR2 FQGNSA. V lost 5 bases and J 2 bases, leaving 6 bases between the germline ends. CDR3 residues: CASSTKNTGELFF. CDR3 bases: TGTGCCAGCAGCACAAAAAACACCGGGGAGCTGTTTTTT. Drawing the rest from reference TRBV7-2 and TRBJ2-2, the complete variable domain is GAGVSQSPSNKVTEKGKDVELRCDPISGHTALYWYRQSLGQGLEFLIYFQGNSAPDKSGLPSDRFSAERTGGSVSTLTIQRTQQEDSAVYLCASSTKNTGELFFGEGSRLTVL.

Only a few counts were recorded for this clone. The V call is TRBV9, the J call TRBJ2-6, with 9 bases lining up with TRBD1. With 4 bases clipped from V and 0 bases from J, the junction kept 8 bases outside the gene matches. The CDR3 totals 18 residues. Per the germline V gene, CDR1 is SGDLS and CDR2 is YYNGEE. The chain's CDR3 is CASSSGTGTSSGANVLTF. CDR3 DNA: TGTGCCAGCAGCTCAGGGACAGGGACTTCCTCTGGGGCCAACGTCCTGACTTTC.

This clone was counted a few times. V usage is TRBV9 and J usage is TRBJ1-2; TRBD1 matches 8 bases. Germline V gives CDR1 SGDLS, CDR2 YYNGEE. V trimming: 3 bases; J trimming: 5 bases; junction bases outside the gene matches: 6. The CDR3 loop spans 14 amino acids. The CDR3 reads CASSGRQGLYGYTF. The DNA of the CDR3 is TGTGCCAGCAGCGGAAGACAGGGGCTATATGGCTACACCTTC.

A few counts support this clone. The chain links TRBV28 to TRBJ1-1, with D uncertain. CDR3 length: 14 residues. Germline loops: CDR1 MDHEN, CDR2 SYDVKM. V shed 7 bases and J shed 1 base, with 13 bases lying between them. CDR3 region: CASTSMGANTEAFF. Written as DNA, the CDR3 is TGTGCCAGCACCTCCATGGGAGCGAACACTGAAGCTTTCTTT.

This clone was seen a few times. The V call is TRBV30, the J call TRBJ1-1; the match to TRBD1 covers 9 bases. This CDR3 region has 12 residues. Germline V lookup: CDR1 GTSNPN, CDR2 SVGIG (reference sequence). V dropped 7 bases and J dropped 4; count of bases not matched to a gene: 4. The CDR3 protein is CAYTGQGTEAFF. For the CDR3, the DNA is TGTGCCTACACGGGACAGGGCACTGAAGCTTTCTTT.

In its sample, this clone was seen a few times. The rearrangement links TRBV20-1 to TRBJ1-1; D ambiguous. Germline values: CDR1 DFQATT, CDR2 SNEGSKA (reference sequence). The CDR3 has 11 amino acids. V lost 7 bases, J lost 7 bases, and 13 bases lay in between. The CDR3 spells CSGGRSGEAFF. In DNA form, the CDR3 reads TGCAGTGGGGGAAGGTCGGGTGAAGCTTTCTTT.

The rearrangement links TRBV9 to TRBJ2-5; D is perhaps TRBD1 (6 bases). CDR1 and CDR2 (germline): SGDLS, YYNGEE. The CDR3 sequence is 15 residues long. The V end was cut by 2 bases, the J end by 5 bases, with 16 bases between. DNA of the CDR3: TGTGCCAGCAGCGTGGGGACAAACCAGGGTGAGACCCAGTACTTC. It translates to CASSVGTNQGETQYF.

The J gene is TRBJ2-7, the V gene TRBV19, with a tentative D call TRBD1 (5 bases). Trimming pared 5 bases from V and 7 bases from J, leaving 9 bases between. CDR1 and CDR2 from the germline V gene are LNHDA and SQIVND (reference sequence). The length of the CDR3 is 11 residues. CDR3 DNA sequence: TGTGCCAGTAGTGCGCAGGGTGAGCAGTACTTC. Protein sequence: CASSAQGEQYF.

The V gene is TRBV11-2, the J gene TRBJ2-3; 11 positions agree with TRBD2. The CDR3 totals 17 residues. Per the germline V gene, CDR1 is SGHAT and CDR2 is FQNNGV. Trimming took 5 bases from V and 2 from J; bases not matched to a gene: 9. DNA for the CDR3: TGTGCCAGCAGCCCCCGGGGTAGCGGGGGGGCCACAGATACGCAGTATTTT. Protein sequence: CASSPRGSGGATDTQYF.

This clone was seen more than once but under ten times. The chain recombines TRBV4-2 with TRBJ2-5; 9 nucleotides line up with TRBD2. Trimming at V came to 1 base and at J to 5 bases, leaving 14 bases not matched to a gene. Germline loops: CDR1 LGHNA, CDR2 YNFKEQ. The CDR3 runs to 18 residues. CDR3 loop: CASSQGGAGGPSGETQYF. As DNA, the CDR3 is TGTGCCAGCAGCCAAGGAGGAGCGGGAGGCCCTTCCGGGGAGACCCAGTACTTC.

This chain uses TRBV7-2 with TRBJ2-7, with TRBD1 matching over 10 bases. CDR3 length: 15 amino acids. Germline V gives CDR1 SGHTA, CDR2 FQGNSA. The V and J ends lost 5 bases and 1 base, in that order; junction bases with no gene match: 5. This CDR3 reads CASSDRDRGSYEQYF. In DNA form, the CDR3 reads TGTGCCAGCAGCGACCGGGACAGGGGATCCTACGAGCAGTACTTC.

The chain uses TRBV28 and TRBJ2-1; 10 bases fit TRBD2. The V segment lost 9 bases and the J segment 4 bases; nucleotides outside the gene matches: 9. Germline loops: CDR1 MDHEN, CDR2 SYDVKM. The CDR3 sequence is 15 residues long. CDR3 in DNA: TGTGCCAGTACAGATTGGACTAGCGGATACAATGAGCAGTTCTTC. Its protein product is CASTDWTSGYNEQFF.

This clone turned up a few times. The rearrangement links TRBV7-9 to TRBJ1-4, with TRBD1 matching over 7 bases. This CDR3 has 15 amino acids. Germline CDR1 SEHNR, CDR2 FQNEAQ (reference sequence). V dropped 6 bases and J dropped 5; count of bases not matched to a gene: 9. The CDR3 reads CASSRTGTVNEKLFF. The CDR3 bases are TGTGCCAGCAGTCGCACCGGGACAGTCAATGAAAAACTGTTTTTT.

Only a few counts were recorded for this clone. V and J are TRBV2 and TRBJ2-7; D not certain. V lost 5 bases to trimming and J lost 2 bases, with 10 bases between them. The CDR3 has 13 residues. Germline V gives CDR1 SNHLY, CDR2 FYNNEI. The CDR3 region has the DNA TGTGCCAGCAGTCAGGACGGAGCCTACGAGCAGTACTTC. This codes for CASSQDGAYEQYF.

This clone was detected only a few times. The chain employs TRBV6-5 and TRBJ2-7, with D unclear. The germline CDR1 and CDR2 sequences are MNHEY and SVGAGI. Trimming shortened V by 7 bases and J by 3 bases, and 13 bases separated the two germline ends. This CDR3 comprises 13 residues. CDR3 loop: CASTVFTDYEQYF. The DNA for the CDR3 is TGTGCCAGCACAGTCTTTACGGACTACGAGCAGTACTTC.

This clone has more than one count but fewer than ten. J is TRBJ2-7 and V is TRBV6-1, with no clear D. Trimming took off 8 bases at V and 12 bases at J, with 14 bases between the two ends. The CDR3 contains 10 residues. Germline loops: CDR1 MNHNS, CDR2 SASEGT. The CDR3 loop is CASPKTQRYF. DNA of the CDR3: TGTGCCAGCCCAAAAACACAGCGGTACTTC.